This T cell receptor beta chain was observed in a study of vaccination effects on CD4 cells after COVID-19. This CDR3 has 12 amino acids. Germline V gene data show CDR1 as SGHNT and CDR2 as YENEEA. V was shortened by 1 base and J by 4 bases, with 2 bases between the two germline ends. Profiled with immunoSEQ multiplex PCR; TCRdb holds only in-frame clones, not every one. The sample has about 26,000 clones; approximately 80% are singletons. Ahead of sequencing, the ViraFEST assay grew antigen-specific CD4+ T cells using viral peptide pools. On roughly day 10 of culture, CD4+ T cells were separated out. A PCR test confirmed that the person had SARS-CoV-2 infection between March and December 2020. Culturing of 1.5 million to 2 million PBMC per well took place with approximately 10 IU/ml IL-2 and around 10 ug/ml peptides. Half-medium changes using IL-2 medium occurred on days 3 and 7. Study observations and caveats: In the late period after vaccination, infection- and vaccine-induced clones contracted markedly. New vaccine-induced clones dominated post-vaccine spike-reactive clones in convalescents.

Concerning this clone: Its target is not known.

The sequence came from a human donor who had a prior SARS-CoV-2 infection. The sample was CD4+ T cells from PBMCs cultured with HCoV-NL63 spike peptides, taken before COVID-19 vaccination. This chain links TRBV11-3 with TRBJ1-5; the D is unclear. The CDR3 here is CASSLGNQPQHF. CDR3 DNA sequence: TGTGCCAGCAGCTTAGGAAATCAGCCCCAGCATTTT.